A single sample is the source of the 30 T cell receptor beta chains below, sequenced in a study of molecular identifiers for immune sequencing clone quantification. Each CDR3 protein is one row after TCRdb ran MiXCR on the PCR reads. The sample gives more than 450,000 distinct CDR3 sequences, 25% of which show up once; around 0.8% is in the top ten. Sequencing input: naive CD8+ T cells from blood, with Jurkat cell RNA spiked in. Subset meaning: FACS-sorted CD8+CD4-CCR7+CD45RA+ naive T cells. The source of these receptors is a human donor in good health. Some libraries in this study had Jurkat cell RNA spiked in.

This clonotype has only a few counts. This chain uses TRBV30 with TRBJ1-1; D not certain. V shed 8 bases and J shed 5 bases, with 18 bases lying between them. Per the germline V gene, CDR1 is GTSNPN and CDR2 is SVGIG (reference sequence). CDR3 size: 13 residues. Here the CDR3 reads CADDTVSGTEAFF. CDR3 sequence (DNA): TGTGCCGATGATACAGTCTCCGGGACTGAAGCTTTCTTT.

As regards this clonotype: One end of the junction does not line up with germline, which may come from a read error. The J gene is TRBJ1-5, the V gene TRBV6-2 or TRBV6-3, with D unresolved. This CDR3 is built from 14 residues. CDR1 is MNHEY and CDR2 is SVGEGT in the germline V gene. This chain's CDR3 is CASNSEGTNQPRHF. CDR3 sequence (DNA): TGTGCCAGCAATAGCGAGGGAACCAATCAGCCCCGGCATTTT.

This chain uses TRBV12-3 or TRBV12-4 with TRBJ2-1; 10 positions agree with TRBD1. The CDR3 length is 17 residues. The V and J ends lost 7 bases and 8 bases, in that order; junction bases with no gene match: 17. This CDR3 is CASISNLRDRGLYEQFF. The CDR3 nucleotides read TGTGCCAGCATTTCCAACCTCCGGGACAGGGGATTGTATGAGCAGTTCTTC.

Ten or more counts support this clonotype. The rearrangement links TRBV29-1 to TRBJ2-7; 8 bases are shared with TRBD2. CDR1 and CDR2 from the germline V gene are SQVTM and ANQGSEA. The CDR3 is made up of 12 amino acids. DNA for the CDR3: TGCAGTGGCCGGGAGGGCAGCTACGAGCAGTACTTC. Protein sequence: CSGREGSYEQYF.

The CDR3: CASGTTRTGGRGRTPGANVLTF. The CDR3 DNA follows: TGTGCCAGCGGCACTACACGAACCGGCGGGCGGGGGCGGACCCCTGGGGCCAACGTCCTGACTTTC. The chain carries TRBV7-9 and TRBJ2-6; TRBD2 might be the D (7 bases). V gave up 8 bases and J gave up 2 bases, with 34 bases separating them. CDR3 length equals 22 residues. The germline V gene encodes CDR1 SEHNR and CDR2 FQNEAQ (reference sequence).

The genes are TRBV29-1 and TRBJ2-7; TRBD1 agrees at 9 bases. In germline, CDR1 is SQVTM, CDR2 ANQGSEA. CDR3 length: 14 amino acids. Trimming removed 1 base from V and 4 bases from J; junction bases left unmatched: 5. The CDR3 coding sequence is TGCAGCGTTGAAGCCGACAGGGGGGTGTACGAGCAGTACTTC. Translating gives CSVEADRGVYEQYF.

This clonotype has more than one count but fewer than ten. V usage is TRBV11-2 and J usage is TRBJ2-5; 8 nucleotides align to TRBD1. Germline CDR1 reads SGHAT; CDR2 reads FQNNGV. There are 16 residues in the CDR3. Losses at the gene ends were 4 bases for V and 2 bases for J; bases not matched to a gene: 9. CDR3 region: CASSSYGQGLQETQYF. The DNA of the CDR3 is TGTGCCAGCAGCTCGTACGGACAGGGTCTACAAGAGACCCAGTACTTC.

The chain links TRBV7-6 to TRBJ2-7, with TRBD1 matching 10 bases. V dropped 5 bases and J dropped 3; count of bases not matched to a gene: 7. CDR3 size: 15 residues. CDR1 and CDR2 from the germline V gene are SGHVS and FNYEAQ. CDR3 sequence (DNA): TGTGCCAGCAGCGACGGGACAGGGGTCAACTACGAGCAGTACTTC. This encodes CASSDGTGVNYEQYF.

The V and J genes are TRBV7-6 and TRBJ2-5; D might be TRBD1 (5 bases). Per the germline V gene, CDR1 is SGHVS and CDR2 is FNYEAQ. CDR3 length equals 15 residues. V lost 1 base to trimming and J lost 2 bases, with 11 bases between them. Written as DNA, the CDR3 is TGTGCCAGCAGCTTAGAAGAAGGGGTTCAAGAGACCCAGTACTTC. Translation: CASSLEEGVQETQYF.

A few counts support this clonotype. The chain recombines TRBV30 with TRBJ2-7; tentative D call: TRBD2 (5 bases). CDR3 length: 18 amino acids. CDR1 and CDR2 from the germline V gene are GTSNPN and SVGIG (reference sequence). V gave up 0 bases and J gave up 0 bases, with 21 bases separating them. This CDR3 reads CAWSVRAAATPFSYEQYF. CDR3 nucleotides: TGTGCCTGGAGTGTTCGTGCAGCGGCCACCCCTTTCTCCTACGAGCAGTACTTC.

Remarks on this clonotype: This may arise from a read error, as a much more abundant clone is one base away. The V and J genes are TRBV20-1 and TRBJ2-3; the D is unclear. Looked up from germline, CDR1 is DFQATT and CDR2 is SNEGSKA (reference sequence). The CDR3 has 16 amino acids. Here the CDR3 DNA reads TGCAGTGCCCCTACGACCGGCCCCCTTTACACAGATACGCGGTATTTT. Translation: CSAPTTGPLYTDTRYF.

The V and J genes are TRBV3-1 and TRBJ1-2; 9 bases are a match to TRBD1. CDR1 is LGHDT, CDR2 YNNKEL, per germline (reference sequence). The CDR3 consists of 17 residues. V was pared by 4 bases and J by 7 bases, with 16 bases of the junction left unmatched. The CDR3 loop reads CASSRETKQGASFGYTF. The CDR3 DNA follows: TGTGCCAGCAGCCGGGAAACAAAACAGGGGGCTTCATTTGGCTACACCTTC.

This clonotype was detected many times. The chain joins TRBV7-2 to TRBJ2-7; D may match TRBD1 or TRBD2 (5 bases each). V was clipped by 3 bases and J by 6 bases, with 18 bases between them. Germline CDR1 reads SGHTA; CDR2 reads FQGNSA. This CDR3 region has 15 residues. The CDR3 region has the DNA TGTGCCAGCAGCTTCGGGGCCAACACCATGCGCGAGCAGTACTTC. This translates into CASSFGANTMREQYF. The whole variable domain, remainder taken from reference TRBV7-2 and TRBJ2-7, is GAGVSQSPSNKVTEKGKDVELRCDPISGHTALYWYRQSLGQGLEFLIYFQGNSAPDKSGLPSDRFSAERTGGSVSTLTIQRTQQEDSAVYLCASSFGANTMREQYFGPGTRLTVT.

This clonotype was seen at least ten times. The rearrangement joins TRBV7-2 to TRBJ2-1; 10 nucleotides align to TRBD2. Looked up from germline, CDR1 is SGHTA and CDR2 is FQGNSA. The CDR3 is made up of 15 amino acids. The trim removed 4 bases at V and 8 bases at J, leaving 8 bases unmatched. CDR3 coding DNA: TGTGCCAGCAGCTCGAGCGGGAGGGCCTTCCATGAGCAGTTCTTC. Its protein is CASSSSGRAFHEQFF. The full variable domain, rest sourced from reference TRBV7-2 and TRBJ2-1, is GAGVSQSPSNKVTEKGKDVELRCDPISGHTALYWYRQSLGQGLEFLIYFQGNSAPDKSGLPSDRFSAERTGGSVSTLTIQRTQQEDSAVYLCASSSSGRAFHEQFFGPGTRLTVL.

As to this clonotype: A much more abundant neighbour one base away suggests this may be a read error. The chain links TRBV7-9 to TRBJ2-7; 9 bases are a match to TRBD1. With 2 bases clipped from V and 7 bases from J, the junction kept 6 bases outside the gene matches. The V gene's germline CDR1 is SEHNR and CDR2 FQNEAQ (reference sequence). CDR3 size: 14 residues. This CDR3 is CASSLWTGVSEQYF. Here the CDR3 DNA reads TGTGCCAGCAGCTTATGGACAGGGGTGAGTGAGCAGTACTTC.

Points on this clonotype: Germline and junction disagree at one end, which may indicate a read error. This chain's CDR3 is CTSNLGGFEADTQYF. The DNA of the CDR3 is TGTACCAGCAACTTAGGGGGTTTTGAGGCAGATACGCAGTATTTT. This rearrangement joins TRBV7-2 to TRBJ2-3; perhaps TRBD1 as D (6 bases). The CDR3 contains 15 residues. Per germline, CDR1 SGHTA and CDR2 FQGNSA.

The chain couples TRBV5-6 to TRBJ2-7, with TRBD1 as a possible D gene (6 bases). The V end lost 4 bases, the J end lost 6 bases, and 14 bases lay between the germline ends. The CDR3 extends over 13 amino acids. Germline CDR1 reads SGHDT; CDR2 reads YYEEEE. CDR3 bases: TGTGCCAGCAGCCTACCACAGGGAATCGAGCAGTACTTC. This codes for CASSLPQGIEQYF.

On this clonotype: A single base separates this from a much larger clone, so it may be a read error. The chain has TRBV28 and TRBJ2-5, with TRBD2 matching over 7 bases. The CDR3 has 16 amino acids. Germline assignment: CDR1 MDHEN and CDR2 SYDVKM. The CDR3 sequence is CASSFSGSGYQEPQYF. The CDR3 DNA sequence: TGTGCCAGCAGTTTTTCAGGTAGCGGGTACCAAGAGCCCCAGTACTTC.

This clonotype was observed a handful of times. The chain has TRBV19 and TRBJ1-6; D possibly corresponds to TRBD1 (5 bases). Germline loops: CDR1 LNHDA, CDR2 SQIVND (reference sequence). The CDR3 length is 14 residues. Between the trimmed V and J ends, which lost 3 bases and 12 bases, there was a span of 15 bases. In nucleotides, the CDR3 is TGTGCCAGTAGTATTCAATCGGGGACCGTACCCCTCCACTTT. Translating gives CASSIQSGTVPLHF.

A word on this clonotype: A much larger clone differs from this one at a single base, so this may be a read error. V and J are TRBV4-1 and TRBJ1-4, with 7 bases fitting TRBD1. This CDR3 has 15 amino acids. With V trimmed by 5 bases and J by 7 bases, 10 bases remained unmatched. Germline lookup yields CDR1 MGHRA and CDR2 YSYEKL. The CDR3 DNA reads as TGCGCCAGCAGCTCCCCGACAGGGTGTACTGAAAAACTGTTTTTT. The encoded protein is CASSSPTGCTEKLFF.

This clonotype appeared many times. The chain is built from TRBV7-9 and TRBJ2-2, with no clear D. The germline CDR1 and CDR2 sequences are SEHNR and FQNEAQ (reference sequence). Between the trimmed V and J ends, which lost 5 bases and 0 bases, there was a span of 10 bases. CDR3 length: 15 amino acids. The CDR3 here is CASSPTRANTGELFF. In DNA form, the CDR3 reads TGTGCCAGCAGCCCGACACGTGCGAACACCGGGGAGCTGTTTTTT.

Points on this clonotype: Compared with germline, one end of the junction differs, possibly owing to a read error. CDR3 nucleotide sequence: TGTGCCAGCAGTCGACCACACACCGGGGTGCTGTTTTTT. Its translation is CASSRPHTGVLFF. The V gene is TRBV14, the J gene TRBJ2-2, with D possibly TRBD2 on 5 matching bases. This CDR3 spans 13 amino acids. CDR1 SGHDN and CDR2 FVKESK come from the germline V gene.

This clonotype was counted only a few times. The chain combines TRBV7-9 with TRBJ2-7; D is perhaps TRBD2 (6 bases). CDR1 SEHNR and CDR2 FQNEAQ come from the germline V gene (reference sequence). The CDR3 spans 15 residues. V was clipped by 5 bases and J by 2 bases, with 16 bases between them. The CDR3 loop reads CASSPLLADTYEQYF. The CDR3 DNA is TGTGCCAGCAGCCCCCTACTAGCTGATACCTACGAGCAGTACTTC.

In regard to this clonotype: A much bigger clone sits one base away, suggesting this may be a read error. The chain combines TRBV29-1 with TRBJ1-3; D uncertain. This CDR3 is 15 amino acids long. With 3 bases removed from V and 2 bases from J, the gap between germline ends came to 14 bases. Germline values: CDR1 SQVTM, CDR2 ANQGSEA. DNA of the CDR3: TGCAGCGTTGACCCGGGTACCCGTCCTGGAAACACCATATATTTT. The encoded protein is CSVDPGTRPGNTIYF.

This clonotype was counted between two and nine times. The CDR3 loop reads CSAREAWRGEPQNIQYF. The CDR3, as DNA: TGCAGTGCGCGAGAGGCGTGGCGGGGGGAGCCCCAAAACATTCAGTACTTC. The chain is built from TRBV20-1 and TRBJ2-4; TRBD2 aligns across 8 bases. There are 17 residues in the CDR3. In germline, CDR1 is DFQATT, CDR2 SNEGSKA (reference sequence). V shed 6 bases and J 5 bases; nucleotides not matched to a gene: 18.

This chain links TRBV4-2 with TRBJ1-2, with a weak D call TRBD1 (5 bases). V lost 0 bases and J 8 bases, leaving 13 bases between the germline ends. This CDR3 region has 14 residues. CDR1 and CDR2 from the germline V gene are LGHNA and YNFKEQ. The CDR3 coding sequence is TGTGCCAGCAGCCAAGAGAATCGAGGGGCAGGCTACACCTTC. Its protein product is CASSQENRGAGYTF.

This clonotype was detected ten times or more. This chain uses TRBV6-6 with TRBJ2-4; possibly TRBD2 for D (6 bases). Germline V gene sequence: CDR1 MNHNY, CDR2 SVGAGI (reference sequence). V lost 0 bases and J 8 bases, leaving 14 bases between the germline ends. The CDR3 covers 15 residues. CDR3 residues: CASSYSPGTVDIQYF. As DNA, the CDR3 is TGTGCCAGCAGTTACTCCCCGGGGACTGTCGACATTCAGTACTTC.

This clonotype has ten or more counts. This sequence joins TRBV27 and TRBJ2-3; possibly TRBD1 or TRBD2 for D (5 bases each). The CDR3 is 16 residues long. The V gene's germline CDR1 is MNHEY and CDR2 SMNVEV (reference sequence). V was cut by 3 bases and J by 5 bases, with 18 bases left in between. The CDR3, as DNA: TGTGCCAGCAGTTTCGGGGCCCCGCAGTTCAGAGATACGCAGTATTTT. Its protein product is CASSFGAPQFRDTQYF.

This clonotype has only one observation. One end of the junction varies from germline; a read error may be responsible. The chain uses TRBV19 and TRBJ2-1; tentatively, D is TRBD2 (5 bases). Germline CDR1 and CDR2: LNHDA and SQIVND (reference sequence). CDR3 length: 13 residues. CDR3 protein: CTSSMGSLNEQFF. The DNA for the CDR3 is TGTACCAGTAGTATGGGGAGTTTGAATGAGCAGTTCTTC.

This clonotype has just a few counts. This chain joins TRBV3-1 and TRBJ2-7; D gene ambiguous. V gave up 2 bases and J gave up 3 bases, with 8 bases separating them. The length of the CDR3 is 13 residues. Germline V gene lookup returns CDR1 LGHDT and CDR2 YNNKEL (reference sequence). CDR3 coding DNA: TGTGCCAGCAGCCAAAGTACGGACTACGAGCAGTACTTC. It codes for CASSQSTDYEQYF.